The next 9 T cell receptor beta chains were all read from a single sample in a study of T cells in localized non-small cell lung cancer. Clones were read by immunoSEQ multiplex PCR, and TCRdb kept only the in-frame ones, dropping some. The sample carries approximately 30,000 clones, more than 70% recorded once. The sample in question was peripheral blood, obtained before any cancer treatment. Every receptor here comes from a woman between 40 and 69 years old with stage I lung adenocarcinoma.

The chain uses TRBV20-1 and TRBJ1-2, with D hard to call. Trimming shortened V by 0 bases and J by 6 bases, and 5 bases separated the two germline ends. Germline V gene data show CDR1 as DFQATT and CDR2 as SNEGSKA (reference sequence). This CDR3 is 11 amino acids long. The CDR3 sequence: CSARDRDGYTF. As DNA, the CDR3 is TGCAGTGCTAGAGATCGCGATGGCTACACCTTC.

The CDR3: CASSRGLAGFEQFF. In DNA, the CDR3 is TGTGCCAGCAGTCGAGGACTAGCGGGGTTTGAGCAGTTCTTC. The chain recombines TRBV6-1 with TRBJ2-1; TRBD2 matches 12 bases. Losses at the gene ends were 5 bases for V and 9 bases for J; bases not matched to a gene: 5. CDR3 size: 14 residues. Germline V CDR1 and CDR2: MNHNS, SASEGT.

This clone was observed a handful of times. The CDR3: CASSETSSTDTQYF. Here the CDR3 DNA reads TGTGCCAGCAGTGAGACTAGTAGCACAGATACGCAGTATTTT. V usage is TRBV6-4 and J usage is TRBJ2-3; a weak D match, TRBD2 (6 bases). The germline CDR1 and CDR2 sequences are MRHNA and SNTAGT. V gave up 3 bases and J gave up 0 bases, with 7 bases separating them. There are 14 residues in the CDR3.

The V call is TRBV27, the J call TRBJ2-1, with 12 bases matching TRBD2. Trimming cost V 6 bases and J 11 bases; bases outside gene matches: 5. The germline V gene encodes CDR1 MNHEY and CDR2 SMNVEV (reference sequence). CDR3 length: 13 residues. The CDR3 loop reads CASRLLAGGQQFF. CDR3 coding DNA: TGTGCCAGCAGGCTACTAGCGGGGGGACAGCAGTTCTTC.

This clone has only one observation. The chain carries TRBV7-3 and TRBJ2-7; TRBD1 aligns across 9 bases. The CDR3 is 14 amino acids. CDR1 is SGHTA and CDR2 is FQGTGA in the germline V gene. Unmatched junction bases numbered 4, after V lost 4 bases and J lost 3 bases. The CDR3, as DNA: TGTGCCAGCAGCTGGGCGGGACAGGGCTACGAGCAGTACTTC. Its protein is CASSWAGQGYEQYF.

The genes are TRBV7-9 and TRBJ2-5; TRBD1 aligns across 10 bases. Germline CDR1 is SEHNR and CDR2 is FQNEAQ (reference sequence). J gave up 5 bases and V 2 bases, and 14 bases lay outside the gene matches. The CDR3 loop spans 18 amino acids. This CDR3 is CASSLLSGTGVLGETQYF. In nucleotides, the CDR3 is TGTGCCAGCAGCTTATTAAGCGGGACAGGGGTCCTCGGGGAGACCCAGTACTTC.

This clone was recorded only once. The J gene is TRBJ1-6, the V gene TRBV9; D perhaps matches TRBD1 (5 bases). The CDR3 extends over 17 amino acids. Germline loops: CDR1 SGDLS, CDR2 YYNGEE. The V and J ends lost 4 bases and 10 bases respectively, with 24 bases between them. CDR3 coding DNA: TGTGCCAGCAGCCCCCGGGGGGAGAGCCACCACGGATCACCCCTCCACTTT. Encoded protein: CASSPRGESHHGSPLHF.

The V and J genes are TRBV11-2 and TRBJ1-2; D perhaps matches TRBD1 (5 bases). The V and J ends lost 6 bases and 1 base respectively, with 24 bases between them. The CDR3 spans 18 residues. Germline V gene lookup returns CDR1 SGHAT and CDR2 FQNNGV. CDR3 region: CASSTQVGVRRSNYGYTF. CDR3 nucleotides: TGTGCCAGCAGTACTCAAGTGGGGGTGAGGAGGAGTAACTATGGCTACACCTTC.

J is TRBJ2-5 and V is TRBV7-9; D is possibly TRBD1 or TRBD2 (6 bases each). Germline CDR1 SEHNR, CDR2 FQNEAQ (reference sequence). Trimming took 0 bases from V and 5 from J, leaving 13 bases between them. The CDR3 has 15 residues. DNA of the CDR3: TGTGCCAGCAGCTTAGCGGTCGGGGGCCTGGAGACCCAGTACTTC. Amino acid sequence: CASSLAVGGLETQYF.